This record covers a single TCR beta chain. This specimen belongs to a study of blood T cell repertoires in COVID-19. Across the study: Samples taken during acute and convalescent COVID-19 were collected in the United States, Italy and Spain.

Authors' processing steps: Estimated nucleated cell counts came from reference gene primer amplification. Generated by immunoSEQ multiplex PCR, the TCRdb table keeps only in-frame clones and is missing some. The V and J calls and clone size were taken over from that table, and D and trimming were inferred from the DNA. The sample lists hundreds of thousands of clones, approximately 90% seen once, with under 0.3% in the top ten. The TCR comes from a woman between 18 and 29 years old with acute or convalescent COVID-19. The sample was peripheral blood.

The CDR3 loop is CASSFTSYEQYF. The DNA for the CDR3 is TGTGCCAGCAGCTTCACATCCTACGAGCAGTACTTC. The chain uses TRBV5-6 and TRBJ2-7; D remains ambiguous. Trimming cost V 2 bases and J 1 base, with 4 bases left between them. CDR1 SGHDT and CDR2 YYEEEE come from the germline V gene. This CDR3 has 12 amino acids.